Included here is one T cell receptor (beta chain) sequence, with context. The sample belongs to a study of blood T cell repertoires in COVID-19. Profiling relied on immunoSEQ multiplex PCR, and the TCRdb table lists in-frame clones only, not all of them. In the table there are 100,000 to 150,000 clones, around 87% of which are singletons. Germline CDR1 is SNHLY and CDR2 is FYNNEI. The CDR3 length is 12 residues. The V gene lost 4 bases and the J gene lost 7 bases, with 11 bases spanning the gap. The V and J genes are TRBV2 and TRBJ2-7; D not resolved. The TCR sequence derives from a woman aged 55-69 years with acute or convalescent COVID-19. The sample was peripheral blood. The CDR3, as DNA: TGTGCCAGCAGTGGAGGAGTGTGGGAGCAGTACTTC. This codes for CASSGGVWEQYF. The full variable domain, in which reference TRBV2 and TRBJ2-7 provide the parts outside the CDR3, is EPEVTQTPSHQVTQMGQEVILRCVPISNHLYFYWYRQILGQKVEFLVSFYNNEISEKSEIFDDQFSVERPDGSNFTLKIRSTKLEDSAMYFCASSGGVWEQYFGPGTRLTVT.